Following are 10 T cell receptor beta chains from one sample sequenced in a study of Tregs in tolerant kidney transplant recipients. Sequencing was performed with immunoSEQ multiplex PCR; in TCRdb, only in-frame clones are kept and a portion is missing. The sample includes approximately 50,000 clones. The sequenced sample was CD4+ T cells from blood, obtained before the transplant. These receptor sequences come from a human donor who received a combined kidney and bone marrow transplant.

A word on this clone: The read is 3 residues too short to cover the CDR3 end, so that end is filled in from the germline J gene. The chain couples TRBV29-1 to TRBJ1-3; perhaps TRBD1 as D (5 bases). V was pared by 0 bases and J by 0 bases, with 9 bases between. Germline CDR1 SQVTM, CDR2 ANQGSEA. This CDR3 has 15 amino acids. CDR3 residues: CSVEDSRDSGNTIYF. The part of the CDR3 DNA that was read is TGCAGCGTTGAAGATTCCAGGGACTCTGGAAACACC.

Concerning this clone itself: The read terminates 3 residues ahead of where the CDR3 ends, so the germline J gene completes it. The rearrangement links TRBV10-1 to TRBJ2-1; the D gene is possibly TRBD2 (5 bases). Germline CDR1 WNHNN, CDR2 SYGVQD (reference sequence). Deletions cut 3 bases from V and 8 bases from J, with 11 bases between. CDR3 length equals 13 residues. Partial CDR3 DNA: TGCGCCAGCAGTGACCTGACTACCCATGAG. This codes for CASSDLTTHE. In full, the CDR3 reads CASSDLTTHEQFF.

With respect to this clone: The read terminates 3 residues ahead of where the CDR3 ends, so the germline J gene completes it. This chain joins TRBV20-1 and TRBJ2-3, with TRBD2 matching 14 bases. The germline V gene has CDR1 DFQATT and CDR2 SNEGSKA (reference sequence). V was pared by 4 bases and J by 6 bases, with 15 bases of the junction left unmatched. This CDR3 contains 18 residues. CDR3: CSAKPLVSGTSGSDTQYF. The sequenced part of the CDR3 DNA is TGCAGTGCTAAACCGTTAGTTTCCGGGACTAGCGGGAGTGATACG.

With regard to this clone: The DNA ends 3 residues before the CDR3 does, and the rest of the CDR3 is filled in from the germline J gene. The chain links TRBV30 to TRBJ1-2, with TRBD1 identical over 7 bases. Germline V gene lookup returns CDR1 GTSNPN and CDR2 SVGIG (reference sequence). This CDR3 contains 14 residues. The CDR3 loop is CAWSLKGGAGGYTF. The CDR3 DNA, read in part, is TGTGCCTGGAGTCTAAAAGGGGGCGCTGGGGGC.

Turning to this clone: The CDR3 is cut off 3 residues early in the read; its end comes from the germline J gene. This chain uses TRBV6-8 with TRBJ2-5; 10 nucleotides line up with TRBD1. Germline loops: CDR1 MNHGY, CDR2 SAAAGT. Trimming at V came to 6 bases and at J to 2 bases, leaving 12 bases not matched to a gene. CDR3 length: 17 residues. CDR3 bases read: TGTGCCAGCAGGCTTCACCCCCGGGACAGGGGACAAGAGACC. Translated, it gives CASRLHPRDRGQET. From start to end, the CDR3 is CASRLHPRDRGQETQYF.

On this clone: The sequenced fragment ends 3 residues before the CDR3 boundary, so the rest is inferred from the germline J gene. The gene calls are TRBV6-2 or TRBV6-3 and TRBJ2-2, with a weak D call TRBD2 (5 bases). The V and J ends lost 3 bases and 1 base respectively, with 12 bases between them. The CDR3 is 16 residues long. Germline V gene lookup returns CDR1 MNHEY and CDR2 SVGEGT. The CDR3 loop reads CASSYSLARNTGELFF. The sequenced part of the CDR3 DNA is TGTGCCAGCAGTTATAGTCTAGCCCGGAACACCGGGGAG.

As to this clone: The CDR3 extends 3 residues past the end of the read, so its final part is completed from the germline J gene. The genes are TRBV7-2 and TRBJ1-5; D is possibly TRBD1 (6 bases). Trimming removed 7 bases at V and 3 bases at J, with 16 bases between. Germline values: CDR1 SGHTA, CDR2 FQGNSA. The CDR3 runs to 15 residues. The CDR3 reads CASKFQGTDNQPQHF. The part of the CDR3 DNA that was read is TGTGCCAGCAAATTCCAGGGGACGGACAATCAGCCC.

With regard to this clone: Coverage ceases 3 residues before the CDR3 finishes, and the germline J gene fills in the end. The genes are TRBV7-9 and TRBJ1-2; 9 bases align to TRBD1. The V gene end was trimmed by 6 bases and the J gene end by 6 bases; junction bases not matched to a gene: 8. Germline V gene sequence: CDR1 SEHNR, CDR2 FQNEAQ (reference sequence). CDR3 size: 14 residues. This CDR3 reads CASRRTGGLDGYTF. The sequenced CDR3 bases are TGTGCCAGCAGGCGAACAGGGGGCCTTGATGGC.

Concerning this clone itself: The observed sequence ends 3 residues before the CDR3 terminus, with the missing tail filled in from the germline J gene. The chain combines TRBV18 with TRBJ2-2; D is uncertain. CDR1 KGHSH and CDR2 LQKENI come from the germline V gene. The CDR3 contains 15 residues. V was shortened by 2 bases and J by 1 base, with 8 bases between the two germline ends. This CDR3 is CASSPGPGNTGELFF. The sequenced CDR3 bases are TGTGCCAGCTCACCAGGCCCAGGGAACACCGGGGAG.

Regarding this clone: The sequence runs out 3 residues before the end of the CDR3; the remainder is reconstructed from the germline J gene. This rearrangement joins TRBV19 to TRBJ2-2; 9 bases fit TRBD2. Germline loops: CDR1 LNHDA, CDR2 SQIVND (reference sequence). The ends lost 6 bases at V and 4 bases at J; junction bases unmatched: 12. CDR3 length: 17 residues. This CDR3 reads CASSPTRGGVGTGELFF. The CDR3 bases that were read are TGTGCCAGTAGCCCCACGCGGGGGGGTGTGGGCACCGGGGAG. The full variable domain, its missing parts supplied by reference TRBV19 and TRBJ2-2, is DGGITQSPKYLFRKEGQNVTLSCEQNLNHDAMYWYRQDPGQGLRLIYYSQIVNDFQKGDIAEGYSVSREKKESFPLTVTSAQKNPTAFYLCASSPTRGGVGTGELFFGEGSRLTVL.